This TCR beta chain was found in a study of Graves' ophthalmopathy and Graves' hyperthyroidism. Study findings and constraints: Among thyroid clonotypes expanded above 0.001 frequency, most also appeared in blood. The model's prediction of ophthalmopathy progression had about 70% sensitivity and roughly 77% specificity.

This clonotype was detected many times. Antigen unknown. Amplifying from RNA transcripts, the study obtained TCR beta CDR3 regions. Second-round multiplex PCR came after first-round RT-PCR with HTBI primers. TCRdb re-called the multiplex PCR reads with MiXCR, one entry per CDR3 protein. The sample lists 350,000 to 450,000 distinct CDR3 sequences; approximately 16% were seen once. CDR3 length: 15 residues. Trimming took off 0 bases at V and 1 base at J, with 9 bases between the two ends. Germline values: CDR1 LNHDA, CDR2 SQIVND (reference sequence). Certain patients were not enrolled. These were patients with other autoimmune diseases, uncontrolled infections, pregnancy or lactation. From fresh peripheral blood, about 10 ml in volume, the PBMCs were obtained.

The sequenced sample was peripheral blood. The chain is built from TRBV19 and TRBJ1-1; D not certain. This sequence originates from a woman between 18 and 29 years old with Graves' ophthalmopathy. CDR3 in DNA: TGTGCCAGTAGTATAGATGGAGGAGGGAACACTGAAGCTTTCTTT. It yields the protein CASSIDGGGNTEAFF.